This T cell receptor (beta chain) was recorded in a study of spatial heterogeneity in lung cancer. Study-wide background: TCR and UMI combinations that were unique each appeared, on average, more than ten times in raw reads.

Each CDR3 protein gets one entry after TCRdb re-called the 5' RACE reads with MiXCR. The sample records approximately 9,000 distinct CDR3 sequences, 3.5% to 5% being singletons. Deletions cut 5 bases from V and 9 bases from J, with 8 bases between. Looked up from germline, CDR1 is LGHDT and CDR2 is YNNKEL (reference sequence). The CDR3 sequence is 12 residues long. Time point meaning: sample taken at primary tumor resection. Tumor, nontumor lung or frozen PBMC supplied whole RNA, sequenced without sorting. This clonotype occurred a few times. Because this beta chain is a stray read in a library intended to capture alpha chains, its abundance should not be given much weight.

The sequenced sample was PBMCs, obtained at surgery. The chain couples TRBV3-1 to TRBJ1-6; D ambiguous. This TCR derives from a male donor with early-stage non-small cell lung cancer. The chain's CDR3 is CASSFERSPLHF. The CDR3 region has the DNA TGTGCCAGCAGCTTCGAGCGTTCACCCCTCCACTTT.